This TCR beta chain emerged from a study of blood T cell repertoires in COVID-19. For the study at large: Some COVID-19 samples were acute and others convalescent; all came from the United States, Italy and Spain.

In the authors' workflow: Amplification with reference gene primers provided the estimates of nucleated cell counts. Profiled with immunoSEQ multiplex PCR; TCRdb holds only in-frame clones, not every one. D and trimming come from the DNA, and the V and J calls and clone size come from that table. The sample carries fewer than 55,000 clones, 81% recorded once. This CDR3 region has 16 residues. The germline V gene encodes CDR1 SEHNR and CDR2 FQNEAQ (reference sequence). The V gene lost 0 bases and the J gene lost 3 bases, with 13 bases spanning the gap. It was during active infection that Seattle patients were enrolled and then longitudinally followed.

The clonotype originates from a woman at least 80 years old with COVID-19, enrolled during active disease. The gene calls are TRBV7-9 and TRBJ2-3; TRBD1 might be the D (5 bases). The sequencing sample was made of peripheral blood. As DNA, the CDR3 is TGTGCCAGCAGCTTAGCGGGGCAGGTGCGAACAGATACGCAGTATTTT. Residues: CASSLAGQVRTDTQYF.